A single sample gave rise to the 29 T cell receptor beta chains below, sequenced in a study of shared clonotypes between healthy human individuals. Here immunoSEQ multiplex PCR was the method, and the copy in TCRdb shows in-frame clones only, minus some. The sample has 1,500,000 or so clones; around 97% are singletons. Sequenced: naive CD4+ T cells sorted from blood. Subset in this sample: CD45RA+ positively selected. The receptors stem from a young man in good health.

The CDR3 is CASSSGYRETQYF. The CDR3 DNA sequence: TGTGCCAGCAGCTCTGGTTATCGGGAGACCCAGTACTTC. V usage is TRBV5-4 and J usage is TRBJ2-5; D is uncertain. This CDR3 has 13 amino acids. Trimming left V 3 bases short and J 5 bases short, with 11 bases between. Germline V gene sequence: CDR1 SGHNT, CDR2 YYREEE (reference sequence).

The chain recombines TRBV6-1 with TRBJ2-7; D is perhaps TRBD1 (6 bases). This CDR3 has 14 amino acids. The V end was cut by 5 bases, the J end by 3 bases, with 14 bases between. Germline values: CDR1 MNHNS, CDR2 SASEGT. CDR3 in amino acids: CASSIEGRGYEQYF. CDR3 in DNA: TGTGCCAGCAGTATCGAGGGCAGGGGCTACGAGCAGTACTTC.

CDR3 DNA sequence: TGCAGCGTTGAGGCCGGGACAGGGGCCTGCACCTTC. The encoded protein is CSVEAGTGACTF. The V and J genes are TRBV29-1 and TRBJ1-2; 10 positions match TRBD1. CDR3 length equals 12 residues. Unmatched junction bases numbered 8, after V lost 3 bases and J lost 13 bases. In germline, CDR1 is SQVTM, CDR2 ANQGSEA.

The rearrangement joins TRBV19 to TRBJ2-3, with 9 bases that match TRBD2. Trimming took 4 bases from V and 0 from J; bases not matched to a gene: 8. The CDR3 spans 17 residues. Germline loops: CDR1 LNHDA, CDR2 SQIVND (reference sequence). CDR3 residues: CASSKSLLAGSTDTQYF. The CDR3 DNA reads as TGTGCCAGTAGTAAATCCCTTCTAGCGGGAAGCACAGATACGCAGTATTTT.

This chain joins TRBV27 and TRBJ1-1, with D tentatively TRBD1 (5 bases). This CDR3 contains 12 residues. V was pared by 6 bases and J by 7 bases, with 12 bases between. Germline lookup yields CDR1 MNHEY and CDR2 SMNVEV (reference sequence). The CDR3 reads CASSRVGVEAFF. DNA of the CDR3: TGTGCCAGCAGCAGGGTCGGGGTTGAAGCTTTCTTT.

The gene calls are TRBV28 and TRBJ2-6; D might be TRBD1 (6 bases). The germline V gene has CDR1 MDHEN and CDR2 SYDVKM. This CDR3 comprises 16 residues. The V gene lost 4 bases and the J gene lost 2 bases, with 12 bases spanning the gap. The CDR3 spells CASSSPGAPGANVLTF. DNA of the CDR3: TGTGCCAGCAGTTCACCAGGGGCGCCTGGGGCCAACGTCCTGACTTTC. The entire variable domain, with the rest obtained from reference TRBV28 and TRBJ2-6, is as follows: DVKVTQSSRYLVKRTGEKVFLECVQDMDHENMFWYRQDPGLGLRLIYFSYDVKMKEKGDIPEGYSVSREKKERFSLILESASTNQTSMYLCASSSPGAPGANVLTFGAGSRLTVL.

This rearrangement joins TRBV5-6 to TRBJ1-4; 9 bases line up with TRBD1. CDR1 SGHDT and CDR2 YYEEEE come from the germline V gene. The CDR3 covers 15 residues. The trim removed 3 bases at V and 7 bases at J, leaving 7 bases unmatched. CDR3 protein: CASSSTGTGLEKLFF. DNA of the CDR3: TGTGCCAGCAGCTCCACCGGGACAGGGCTTGAAAAACTGTTTTTT.

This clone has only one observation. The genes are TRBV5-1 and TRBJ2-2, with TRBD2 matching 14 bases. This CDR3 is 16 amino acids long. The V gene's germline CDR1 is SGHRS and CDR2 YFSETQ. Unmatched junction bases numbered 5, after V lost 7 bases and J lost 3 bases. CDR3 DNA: TGCGCCAGCGTGGGACTAGCGGGAGCGGACACCGGGGAGCTGTTTTTT. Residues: CASVGLAGADTGELFF.

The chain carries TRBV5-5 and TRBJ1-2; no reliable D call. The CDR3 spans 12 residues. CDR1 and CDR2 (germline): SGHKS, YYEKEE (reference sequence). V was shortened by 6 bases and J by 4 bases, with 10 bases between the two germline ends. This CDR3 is CASISEFYGYTF. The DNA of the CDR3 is TGTGCCAGCATCTCAGAATTCTATGGCTACACCTTC.

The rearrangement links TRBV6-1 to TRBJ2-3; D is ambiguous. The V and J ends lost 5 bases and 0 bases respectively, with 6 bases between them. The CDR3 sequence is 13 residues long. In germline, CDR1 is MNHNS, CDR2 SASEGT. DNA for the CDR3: TGTGCCAGCAGTAAGGACAGCACAGATACGCAGTATTTT. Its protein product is CASSKDSTDTQYF.

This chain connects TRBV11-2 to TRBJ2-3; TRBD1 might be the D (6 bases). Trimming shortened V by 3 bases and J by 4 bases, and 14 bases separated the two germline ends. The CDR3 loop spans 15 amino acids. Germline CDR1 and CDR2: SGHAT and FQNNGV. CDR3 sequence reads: CASSFFTGKADTQYF. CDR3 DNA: TGTGCCAGCAGCTTTTTTACAGGGAAGGCAGATACGCAGTATTTT.

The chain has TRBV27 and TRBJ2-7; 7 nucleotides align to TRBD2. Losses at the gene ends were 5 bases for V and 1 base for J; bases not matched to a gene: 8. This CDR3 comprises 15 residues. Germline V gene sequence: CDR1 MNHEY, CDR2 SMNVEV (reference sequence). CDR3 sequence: CASSNGREPSYEQYF. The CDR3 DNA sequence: TGTGCCAGCAGTAATGGGCGGGAGCCATCCTACGAGCAGTACTTC.

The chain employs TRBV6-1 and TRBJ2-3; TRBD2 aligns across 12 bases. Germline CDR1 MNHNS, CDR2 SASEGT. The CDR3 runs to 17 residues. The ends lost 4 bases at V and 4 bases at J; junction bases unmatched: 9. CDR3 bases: TGTGCCAGCAGTGCTCATAGACTAGCGGGAGAATCAGATACGCAGTATTTT. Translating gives CASSAHRLAGESDTQYF.

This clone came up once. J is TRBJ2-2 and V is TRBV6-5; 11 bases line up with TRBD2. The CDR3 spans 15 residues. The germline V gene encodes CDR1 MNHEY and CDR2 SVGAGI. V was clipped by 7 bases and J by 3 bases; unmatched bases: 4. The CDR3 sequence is CASNKLAGDTGELFF. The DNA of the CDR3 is TGTGCCAGCAATAAACTAGCGGGAGACACCGGGGAGCTGTTTTTT.

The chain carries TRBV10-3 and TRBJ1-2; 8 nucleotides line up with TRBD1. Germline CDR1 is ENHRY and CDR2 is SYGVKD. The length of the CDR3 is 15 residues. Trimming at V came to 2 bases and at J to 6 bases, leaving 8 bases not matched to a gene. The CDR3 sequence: CAISETLTGANGYTF. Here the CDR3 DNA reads TGTGCCATCAGTGAGACCCTGACAGGGGCGAATGGCTACACCTTC.

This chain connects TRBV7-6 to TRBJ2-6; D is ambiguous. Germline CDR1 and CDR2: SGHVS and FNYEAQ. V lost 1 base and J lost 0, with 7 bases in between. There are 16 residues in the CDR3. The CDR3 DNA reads TGTGCCAGCAGCTTAGAAACACACTCTGGGGCCAACGTCCTGACTTTC. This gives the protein CASSLETHSGANVLTF.

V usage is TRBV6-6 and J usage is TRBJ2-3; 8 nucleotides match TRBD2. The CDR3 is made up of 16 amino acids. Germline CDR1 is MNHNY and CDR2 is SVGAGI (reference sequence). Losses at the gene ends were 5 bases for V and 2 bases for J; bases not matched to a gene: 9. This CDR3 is CASSTLGGGYTDTQYF. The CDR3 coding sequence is TGTGCCAGCAGTACCCTCGGCGGGGGGTACACAGATACGCAGTATTTT.

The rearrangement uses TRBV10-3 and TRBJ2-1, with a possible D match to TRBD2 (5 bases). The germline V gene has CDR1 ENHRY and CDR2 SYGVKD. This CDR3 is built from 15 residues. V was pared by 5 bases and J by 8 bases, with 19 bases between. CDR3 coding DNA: TGTGCCATCAGTCCAGCGGCCCACCCCGGGGATGAGCAGTTCTTC. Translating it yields CAISPAAHPGDEQFF.

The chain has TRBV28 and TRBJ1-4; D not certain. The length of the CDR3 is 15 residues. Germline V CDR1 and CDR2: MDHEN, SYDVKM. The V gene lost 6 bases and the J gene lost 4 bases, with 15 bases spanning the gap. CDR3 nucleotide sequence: TGTGCCAGCAGCGTAACGGGAGTGAATAATGAAAAACTGTTTTTT. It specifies CASSVTGVNNEKLFF. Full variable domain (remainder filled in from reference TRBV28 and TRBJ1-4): DVKVTQSSRYLVKRTGEKVFLECVQDMDHENMFWYRQDPGLGLRLIYFSYDVKMKEKGDIPEGYSVSREKKERFSLILESASTNQTSMYLCASSVTGVNNEKLFFGSGTQLSVL.

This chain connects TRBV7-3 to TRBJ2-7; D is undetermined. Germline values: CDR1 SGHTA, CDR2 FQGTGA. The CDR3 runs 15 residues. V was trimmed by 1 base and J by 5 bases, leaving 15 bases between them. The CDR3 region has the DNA TGTGCCAGCAGCTTAAGTCGGGCTCTCGGGCACGAGCAGTACTTC. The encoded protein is CASSLSRALGHEQYF.

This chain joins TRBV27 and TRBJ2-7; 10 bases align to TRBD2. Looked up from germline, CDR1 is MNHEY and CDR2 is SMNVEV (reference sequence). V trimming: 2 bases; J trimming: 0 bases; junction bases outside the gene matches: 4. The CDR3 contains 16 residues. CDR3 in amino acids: CASSLRLAGASYEQYF. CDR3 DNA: TGTGCCAGCAGTTTAAGGCTAGCGGGGGCCTCCTACGAGCAGTACTTC.

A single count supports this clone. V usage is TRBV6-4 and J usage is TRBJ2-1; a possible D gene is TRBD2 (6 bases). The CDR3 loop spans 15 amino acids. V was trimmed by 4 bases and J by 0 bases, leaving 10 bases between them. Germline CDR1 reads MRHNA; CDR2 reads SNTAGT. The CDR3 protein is CASSASAYSYNEQFF. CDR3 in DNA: TGTGCCAGCAGTGCTAGCGCCTACTCCTACAATGAGCAGTTCTTC.

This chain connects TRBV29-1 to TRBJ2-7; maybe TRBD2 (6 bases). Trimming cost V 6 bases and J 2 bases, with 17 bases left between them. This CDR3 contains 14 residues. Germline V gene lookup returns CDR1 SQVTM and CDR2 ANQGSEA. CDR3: CSVPREAPAYEQYF. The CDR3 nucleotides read TGCAGCGTGCCCAGGGAGGCGCCGGCCTACGAGCAGTACTTC.

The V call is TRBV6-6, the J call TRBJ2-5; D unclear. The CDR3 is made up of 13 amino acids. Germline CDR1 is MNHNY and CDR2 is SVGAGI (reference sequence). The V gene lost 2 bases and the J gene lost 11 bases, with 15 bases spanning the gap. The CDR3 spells CASSYSGIPQQYF. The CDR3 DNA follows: TGTGCCAGCAGTTACAGTGGAATACCGCAGCAGTACTTC.

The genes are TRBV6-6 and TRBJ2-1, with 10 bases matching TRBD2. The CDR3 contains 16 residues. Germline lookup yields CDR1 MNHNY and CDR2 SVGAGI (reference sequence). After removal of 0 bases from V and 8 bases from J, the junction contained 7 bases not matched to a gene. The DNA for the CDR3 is TGTGCCAGCAGTTACTCGGTCGGGCTAGCGGGAGATGAGCAGTTCTTC. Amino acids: CASSYSVGLAGDEQFF.

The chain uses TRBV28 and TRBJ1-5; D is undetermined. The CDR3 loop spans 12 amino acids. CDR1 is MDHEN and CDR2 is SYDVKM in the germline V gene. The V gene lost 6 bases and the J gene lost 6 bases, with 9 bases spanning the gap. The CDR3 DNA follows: TGTGCCAGCAGAACGCTGTTTCAGCCCCAGCATTTT. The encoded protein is CASRTLFQPQHF.

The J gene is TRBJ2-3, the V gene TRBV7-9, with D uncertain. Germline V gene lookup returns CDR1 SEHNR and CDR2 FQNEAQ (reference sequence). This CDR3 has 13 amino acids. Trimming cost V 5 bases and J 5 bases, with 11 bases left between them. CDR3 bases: TGTGCCAGCAGCCCCCGGCACCTAGATACGCAGTATTTT. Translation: CASSPRHLDTQYF.

The CDR3 region is CASSWDLNTGELFF. The DNA of the CDR3 is TGTGCCAGCAGTTGGGACCTCAACACCGGGGAGCTGTTTTTT. The chain uses TRBV5-6 and TRBJ2-2; the D call may be TRBD1 or TRBD2 (5 bases each). The germline V gene has CDR1 SGHDT and CDR2 YYEEEE. The CDR3 has 14 residues. Trimming removed 5 bases at V and 2 bases at J, with 10 bases between.

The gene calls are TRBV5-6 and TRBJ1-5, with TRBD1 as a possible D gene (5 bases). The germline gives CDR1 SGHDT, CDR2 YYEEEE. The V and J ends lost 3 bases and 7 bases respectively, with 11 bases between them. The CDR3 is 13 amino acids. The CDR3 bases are TGTGCCAGCAGCTCCGGGGCTGACCAGCCCCAGCATTTT. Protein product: CASSSGADQPQHF.